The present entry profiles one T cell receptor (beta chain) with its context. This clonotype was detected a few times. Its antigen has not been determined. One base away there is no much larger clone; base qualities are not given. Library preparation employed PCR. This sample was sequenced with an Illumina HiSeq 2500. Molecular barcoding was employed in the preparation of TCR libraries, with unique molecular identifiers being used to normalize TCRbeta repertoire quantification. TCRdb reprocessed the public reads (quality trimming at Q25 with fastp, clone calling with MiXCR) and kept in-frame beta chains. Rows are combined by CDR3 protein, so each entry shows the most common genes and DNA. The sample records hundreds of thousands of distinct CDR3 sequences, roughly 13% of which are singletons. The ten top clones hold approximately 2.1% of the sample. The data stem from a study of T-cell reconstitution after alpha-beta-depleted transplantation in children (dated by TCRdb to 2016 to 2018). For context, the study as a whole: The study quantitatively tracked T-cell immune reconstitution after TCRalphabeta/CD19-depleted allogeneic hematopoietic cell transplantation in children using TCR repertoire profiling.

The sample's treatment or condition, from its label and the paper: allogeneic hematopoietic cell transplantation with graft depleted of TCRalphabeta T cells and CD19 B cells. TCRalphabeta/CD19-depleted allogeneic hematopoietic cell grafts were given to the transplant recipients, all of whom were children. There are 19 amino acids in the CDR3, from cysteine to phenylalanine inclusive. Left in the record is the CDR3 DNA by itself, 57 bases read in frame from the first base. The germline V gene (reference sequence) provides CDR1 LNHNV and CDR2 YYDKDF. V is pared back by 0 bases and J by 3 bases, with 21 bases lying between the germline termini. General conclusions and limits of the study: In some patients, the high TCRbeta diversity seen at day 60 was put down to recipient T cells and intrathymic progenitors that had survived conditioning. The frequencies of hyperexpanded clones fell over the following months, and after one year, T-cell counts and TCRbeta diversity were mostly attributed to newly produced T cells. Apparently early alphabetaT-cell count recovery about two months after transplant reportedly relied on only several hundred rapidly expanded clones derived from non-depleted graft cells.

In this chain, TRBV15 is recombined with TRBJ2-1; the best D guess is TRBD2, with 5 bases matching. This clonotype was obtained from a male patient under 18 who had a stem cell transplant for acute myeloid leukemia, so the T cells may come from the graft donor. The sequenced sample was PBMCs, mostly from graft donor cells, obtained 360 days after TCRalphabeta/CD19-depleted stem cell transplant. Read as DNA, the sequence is TGTGCCACCAGCAGAGATCATGCCGGGCTAGCCCAATACTACAATGAGCAGTTCTTC. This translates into CATSRDHAGLAQYYNEQFF. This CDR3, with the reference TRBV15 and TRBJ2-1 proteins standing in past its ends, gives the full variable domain DAMVIQNPRYQVTQFGKPVTLSCSQTLNHNVMYWYQQKSSQAPKLLFHYYDKDFNNEADTPDNFQSRRPNTSFCFLDIRSPGLGDTAMYLCATSRDHAGLAQYYNEQFFGPGTRLTVL.